This is a list of T cell receptor beta chains from one sample in a study of cytomegalovirus exposure and HLA in healthy donors. Repertoires were generated with immunoSEQ multiplex PCR, while TCRdb's copy carries only in-frame clones and drops some. In the table there are about 140,000 clones, about 74% of which are singletons. Sequencing was performed on PBMCs. These receptor sequences come from a woman between 40 and 50 years old in good health and CMV-seronegative. Each CDR3 is given with its conserved first and last residue. A D gene is named only where the DNA matches it firmly. Clone sizes are given selectively: once, few, many, or a class where the clone is expanded.

V: TRBV2; J: TRBJ2-4; size: -; D: -; CDR3: CASSERRGIAKNIQYF; DNA: TGTGCCAGCAGTGAACGACGCGGGATAGCCAAAAACATTCAGTACTTC
V: TRBV5-1; J: TRBJ1-1; size: few; D: -; CDR3: CASSFGGELYTEAFF; DNA: TGCGCCAGCAGCTTTGGGGGCGAGTTGTACACTGAAGCTTTCTTT
V: TRBV6-5; J: TRBJ2-3; size: few; D: -; CDR3: CASSSTGDTQYF; DNA: TGTGCCAGCAGTTCCACCGGGGATACGCAGTATTTT
V: TRBV28; J: TRBJ2-1; size: -; D: TRBD2; CDR3: CASLTSGGGNEQFF; DNA: TGTGCCAGCCTGACTAGCGGGGGAGGCAATGAGCAGTTCTTC
V: TRBV7-2; J: TRBJ1-2; size: -; D: -; CDR3: CASSLAGGNYGYTF; DNA: TGTGCCAGCAGCTTAGCCGGGGGTAACTATGGCTACACCTTC
V: TRBV29-1; J: TRBJ1-4; size: few; D: TRBD1; CDR3: CSVEVFVRTGGDEKLFF; DNA: TGCAGCGTTGAAGTCTTCGTGCGGACAGGGGGGGATGAAAAACTGTTTTTT
V: TRBV28; J: TRBJ2-6; size: many; D: -; CDR3: CASRHSSGANVLTF; DNA: TGTGCCAGCAGGCATAGTTCTGGGGCCAACGTCCTGACTTTC
V: TRBV28; J: TRBJ1-4; size: -; D: -; CDR3: CASSYRELRRYGEKLFF; DNA: TGTGCCAGCAGTTACAGGGAGCTTAGGAGATATGGAGAAAAACTGTTTTTT
V: TRBV23-1; J: TRBJ1-5; size: -; D: TRBD1; CDR3: CASSQSGRQGCHQPQHF; DNA: TGCGCCAGCAGTCAATCTGGGAGACAGGGCTGCCATCAGCCCCAGCATTTT
V: TRBV7-9; J: TRBJ2-2; size: -; D: TRBD2; CDR3: CASSSGTSGSTGELFF; DNA: TGTGCCAGCAGCTCCGGGACTAGCGGGTCGACCGGGGAGCTGTTTTTT
V: TRBV18; J: TRBJ1-3; size: -; D: TRBD1; CDR3: CASSPTGQAGSGNTIYF; DNA: TGTGCCAGCTCACCCACAGGACAGGCAGGCTCTGGAAACACCATATATTTT
V: TRBV6-1; J: TRBJ1-4; size: -; D: -; CDR3: CASSEGSNEKLFF; DNA: TGTGCCAGCAGTGAAGGGAGTAATGAAAAACTGTTTTTT
V: TRBV7-9; J: TRBJ2-7; size: -; D: TRBD1; CDR3: CASSSGTGAYEQYF; DNA: TGTGCCAGCAGCTCCGGGACAGGGGCCTACGAGCAGTACTTC
V: TRBV18; J: TRBJ1-5; size: -; D: -; CDR3: CATPGGLVSQWMCQPQHF; DNA: TGTGCCACCCCCGGGGGACTCGTCTCTCAGTGGATGTGTCAGCCCCAGCATTTT
V: TRBV19; J: TRBJ1-1; size: -; D: -; CDR3: CASSIDLTTGRGTEAFF; DNA: TGTGCCAGTAGTATAGATCTCACGACAGGTCGGGGCACTGAAGCTTTCTTT
V: TRBV11-2; J: TRBJ2-7; size: once; D: TRBD2; CDR3: CASSLLAGGINEQYF; DNA: TGTGCCAGCAGCCTACTAGCGGGAGGGATTAACGAGCAGTACTTC
V: TRBV4-1; J: TRBJ1-2; size: -; D: TRBD1; CDR3: CASSQASTGLVNYGYTF; DNA: TGCGCCAGCAGCCAAGCGTCGACAGGGCTTGTTAACTATGGCTACACCTTC
V: TRBV6-1; J: TRBJ2-3; size: -; D: TRBD2; CDR3: CASQTSSTDTQYF; DNA: TGTGCCAGTCAGACTAGCAGCACAGATACGCAGTATTTT
V: TRBV5-1; J: TRBJ1-6; size: -; D: TRBD1; CDR3: CASSYFRQGALDSPLHF; DNA: TGCGCCAGCAGCTACTTTAGACAGGGGGCGCTTGATTCACCCCTCCACTTT
V: TRBV28; J: TRBJ1-2; size: -; D: -; CDR3: CASSFGGYGYTF; DNA: TGTGCCAGCAGTTTTGGGGGGTATGGCTACACCTTC